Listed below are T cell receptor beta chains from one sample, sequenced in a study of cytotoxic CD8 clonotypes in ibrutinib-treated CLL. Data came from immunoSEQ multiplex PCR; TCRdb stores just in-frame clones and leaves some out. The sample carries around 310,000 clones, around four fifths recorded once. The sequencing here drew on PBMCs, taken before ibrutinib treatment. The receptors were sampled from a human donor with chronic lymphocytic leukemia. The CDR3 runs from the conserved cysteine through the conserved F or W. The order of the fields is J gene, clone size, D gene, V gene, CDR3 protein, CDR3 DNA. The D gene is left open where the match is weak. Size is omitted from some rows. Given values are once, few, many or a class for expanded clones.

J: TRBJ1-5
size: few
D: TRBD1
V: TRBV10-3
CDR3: CAISHGQGGGNQPQHF
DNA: TGTGCCATCAGTCACGGACAGGGGGGTGGAAATCAGCCCCAGCATTTT

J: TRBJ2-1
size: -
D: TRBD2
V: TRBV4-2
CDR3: CASSQDPSTSQYNEQFF
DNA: TGTGCCAGCAGCCAAGATCCCTCGACTAGCCAGTACAATGAGCAGTTCTTC

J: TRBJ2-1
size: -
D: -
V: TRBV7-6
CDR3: CASSHSPLVEQFF
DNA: TGTGCCAGCAGCCATAGCCCACTAGTGGAACAGTTCTTC

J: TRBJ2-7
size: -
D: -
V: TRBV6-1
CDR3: CASTTPGTASYEQYF
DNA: TGTGCCAGCACGACCCCCGGGACGGCCTCCTACGAGCAGTACTTC

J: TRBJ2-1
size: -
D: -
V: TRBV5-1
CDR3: CASSADVSSYNEQFF
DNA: TGCGCCAGCAGCGCGGACGTTAGCTCCTACAATGAGCAGTTCTTC

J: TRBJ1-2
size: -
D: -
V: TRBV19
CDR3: CASTPISGYDGYTF
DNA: TGTGCCAGTACTCCGATCTCAGGGTATGATGGCTACACCTTC

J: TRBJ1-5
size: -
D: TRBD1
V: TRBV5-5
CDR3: CASSFSRDRVNQPQHF
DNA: TGTGCCAGCAGCTTTTCCCGGGACAGAGTAAATCAGCCCCAGCATTTT

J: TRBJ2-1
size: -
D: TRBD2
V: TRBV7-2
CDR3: CASSTTSGSYNEQFF
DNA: TGTGCCAGCAGCACTACTAGCGGGAGTTACAATGAGCAGTTCTTC

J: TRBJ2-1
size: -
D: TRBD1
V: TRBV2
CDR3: CASTFWDRETYNEQFF
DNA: TGTGCCAGCACCTTCTGGGACAGGGAAACCTACAATGAGCAGTTCTTC

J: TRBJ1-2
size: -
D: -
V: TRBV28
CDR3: CASSSEGRLPYGYTF
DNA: TGTGCCAGCAGTTCGGAGGGGCGACTTCCCTATGGCTACACCTTC

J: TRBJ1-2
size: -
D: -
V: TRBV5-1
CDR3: CASSLGGSYYGYTF
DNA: TGCGCCAGCAGCTTGGGTGGCAGTTACTATGGCTACACCTTC

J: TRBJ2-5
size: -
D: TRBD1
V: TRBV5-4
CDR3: CASSSRGPETQYF
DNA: TGTGCCAGCAGCAGCAGGGGGCCGGAGACCCAGTACTTC

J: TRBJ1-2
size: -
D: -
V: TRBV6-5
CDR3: CASSPTGGFAGGYTF
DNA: TGTGCCAGCAGTCCCACGGGAGGATTCGCTGGCGGCTACACCTTC

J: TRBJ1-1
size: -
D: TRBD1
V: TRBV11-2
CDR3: CASSLTGGNTEAFF
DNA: TGTGCCAGCAGCTTAACAGGGGGAAACACTGAAGCTTTCTTT

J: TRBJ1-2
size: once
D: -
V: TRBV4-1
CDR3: CASSQDYGDFYGYTF
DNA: TGCGCCAGCAGCCAAGATTACGGGGACTTCTATGGCTACACCTTC

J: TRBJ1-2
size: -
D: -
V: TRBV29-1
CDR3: CSVEEGNYGYTF
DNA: TGCAGCGTTGAGGAGGGGAATTATGGCTACACCTTC

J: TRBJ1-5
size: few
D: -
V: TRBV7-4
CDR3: CASSIQHTSNQPQHF
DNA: TGTGCCAGCAGCATTCAGCATACTAGCAATCAGCCCCAGCATTTT

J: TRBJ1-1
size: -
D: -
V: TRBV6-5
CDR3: CASSYSSLSAPEAFF
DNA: TGTGCCAGCAGTTACTCGAGCCTATCGGCCCCGGAAGCTTTCTTT